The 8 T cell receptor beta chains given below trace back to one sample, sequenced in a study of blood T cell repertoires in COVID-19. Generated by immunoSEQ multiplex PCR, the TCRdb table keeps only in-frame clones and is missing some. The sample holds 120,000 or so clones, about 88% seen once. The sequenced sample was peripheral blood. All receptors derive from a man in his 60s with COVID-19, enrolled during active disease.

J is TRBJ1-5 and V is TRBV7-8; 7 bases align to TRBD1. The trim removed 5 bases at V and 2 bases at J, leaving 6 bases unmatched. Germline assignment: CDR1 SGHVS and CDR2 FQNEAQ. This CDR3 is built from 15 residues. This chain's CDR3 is CASSADRAGNQPQHF. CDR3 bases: TGTGCCAGCAGCGCCGACAGGGCAGGCAATCAGCCCCAGCATTTT.

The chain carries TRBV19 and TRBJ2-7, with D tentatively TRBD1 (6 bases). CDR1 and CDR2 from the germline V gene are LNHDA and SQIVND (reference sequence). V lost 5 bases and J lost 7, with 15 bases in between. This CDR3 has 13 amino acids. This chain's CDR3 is CASSPPAGEEQYF. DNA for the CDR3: TGTGCCAGTAGTCCCCCGGCAGGGGAGGAGCAGTACTTC.

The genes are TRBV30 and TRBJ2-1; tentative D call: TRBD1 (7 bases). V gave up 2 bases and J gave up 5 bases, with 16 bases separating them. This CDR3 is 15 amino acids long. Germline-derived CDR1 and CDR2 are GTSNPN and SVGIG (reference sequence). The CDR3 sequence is CAWSQTGRSDNEQFF. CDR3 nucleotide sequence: TGTGCCTGGAGTCAGACAGGGAGGTCCGACAATGAGCAGTTCTTC.

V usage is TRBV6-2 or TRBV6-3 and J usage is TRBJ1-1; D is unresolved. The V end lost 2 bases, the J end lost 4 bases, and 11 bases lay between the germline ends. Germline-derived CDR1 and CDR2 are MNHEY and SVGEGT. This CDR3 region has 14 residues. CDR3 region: CASSYRGETTEAFF. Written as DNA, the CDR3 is TGTGCCAGCAGTTACCGCGGGGAGACCACTGAAGCTTTCTTT.

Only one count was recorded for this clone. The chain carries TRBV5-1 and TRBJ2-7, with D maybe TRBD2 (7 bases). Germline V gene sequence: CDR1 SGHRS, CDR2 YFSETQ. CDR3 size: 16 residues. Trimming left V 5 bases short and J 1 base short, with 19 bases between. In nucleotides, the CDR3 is TGCGCCAGCAGGGGCGGGGGCCCGGGATCTTCCTACGAGCAGTACTTC. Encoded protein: CASRGGGPGSSYEQYF.

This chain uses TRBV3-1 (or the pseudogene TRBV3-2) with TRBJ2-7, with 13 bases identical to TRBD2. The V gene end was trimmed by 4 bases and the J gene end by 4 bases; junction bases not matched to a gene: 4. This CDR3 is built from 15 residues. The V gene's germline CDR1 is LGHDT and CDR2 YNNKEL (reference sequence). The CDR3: CASSRGLAGDYEQYF. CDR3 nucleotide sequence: TGTGCCAGCAGCCGAGGACTAGCGGGAGATTACGAGCAGTACTTC.

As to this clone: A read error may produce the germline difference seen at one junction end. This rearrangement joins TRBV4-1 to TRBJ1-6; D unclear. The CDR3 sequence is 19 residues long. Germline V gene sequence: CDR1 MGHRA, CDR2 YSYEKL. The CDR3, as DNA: TGCGCCAGCAGCCAAGATTCAAGGAGACCACTCATGGCTAATCCACCCCTCCACTTT. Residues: CASSQDSRRPLMANPPLHF.

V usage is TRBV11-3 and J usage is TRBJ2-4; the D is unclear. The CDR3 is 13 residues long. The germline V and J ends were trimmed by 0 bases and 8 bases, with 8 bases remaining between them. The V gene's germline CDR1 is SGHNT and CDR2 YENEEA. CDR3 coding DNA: TGTGCCAGCAGCTTAGAACGGTTGGACATTCAGTACTTC. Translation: CASSLERLDIQYF.